The clone carrying this TCR beta chain was seen at least ten times. Its antigen is not identified. In germline, CDR1 is DFQATT, CDR2 SNEGSKA (reference sequence). V lost 0 bases and J lost 4; bases outside the gene matches: 9. This CDR3 has 17 residues. Overall study findings and caveats: Tumor memory CD4+ T cell TCR gene usage clustered with blood and lymph node memory CD4+ cells and lymph node naive CD4+ cells. Tumor-infiltrating Treg TCR alpha and beta sequences overlapped most with tumor naive CD4+ T cells, then blood naive.

Full-length variable regions came from constant-region reverse primers plus semi-nested Nested Universal Primer A PCR. TCRdb passed the 5' RACE reads through MiXCR, listing each CDR3 protein once. The sample lists about 40,000 distinct CDR3 sequences; approximately 19% were seen once. The V gene is TRBV20-1, the J gene TRBJ1-5; 10 positions agree with TRBD1. The sequence came from a female donor with breast cancer. The sequencing sample was made of naive CD4+ T cells sorted from a lymph node. Stated subset: naive CD4+ T cells, CD4+CD45RA+CD25-. Here the CDR3 reads CSARDPRQGASNQPQHF. The CDR3 coding sequence is TGCAGTGCTAGAGATCCAAGACAGGGGGCTTCTAATCAGCCCCAGCATTTT.